This is a list of T cell receptor beta chains from one sample in a study of T-cell reconstitution after alpha-beta-depleted transplantation in children. TCRdb re-called the PCR reads with MiXCR, one entry per CDR3 protein. The table has 380,000 or so distinct CDR3 sequences, about an eighth seen once. The sample was PBMCs, taken from the stem cell graft. These receptors were taken from a human donor who donated a stem cell graft to a child with Fanconi anemia. The CDR3 runs from the conserved cysteine through the conserved F or W. The order of the fields is J gene, clone size, V gene, D gene, CDR3 protein, CDR3 DNA. D genes are given only for firm matches. Rows may omit the clone size; those that give it use once, few, many or a size class.

TRBJ2-5 | . | TRBV11-2 | . | CASSQVNLKETQYF | TGTGCCAGCAGCCAGGTGAACTTAAAAGAGACCCAGTACTTC
TRBJ2-2 | . | TRBV20-1 | TRBD1 | CSATRQGGTTGELFF | TGCAGTGCTACCCGACAGGGTGGTACCACCGGGGAGCTGTTTTTT
TRBJ2-1 | many | TRBV6-1 | . | CASREVRGAGYNEQFF | TGTGCCAGCAGGGAGGTCAGGGGGGCTGGGTACAATGAGCAGTTCTTC
TRBJ1-1 | . | TRBV10-3 | TRBD1 | CAISGPQGAEAFF | TGTGCCATCAGTGGTCCCCAGGGGGCCGAAGCTTTCTTT
TRBJ1-1 | . | TRBV5-6 | . | CASSPRGGKAFF | TGTGCCAGCAGCCCGAGGGGGGGAAAAGCTTTCTTT
TRBJ2-2 | few | TRBV6-2/TRBV6-3 | TRBD1 | CASSHDRGRSGGELFF | TGTGCCAGCAGTCATGACAGGGGGCGAAGTGGCGGGGAGCTGTTTTTT
TRBJ1-1 | few | TRBV12-3/TRBV12-4 | . | CASSERTMGTEAFF | TGTGCCAGCAGCGAAAGAACCATGGGCACTGAAGCTTTCTTT
TRBJ1-5 | . | TRBV12-3/TRBV12-4 | . | CASSPLGRLSWQPQHF | TGTGCCAGCAGCCCCCTGGGGCGGCTTTCGTGGCAGCCCCAGCATTTT
TRBJ1-2 | . | TRBV28 | TRBD1 | CASSAPGGAYGYTF | TGTGCCAGCAGTGCCCCAGGGGGTGCATATGGCTACACCTTC
TRBJ2-2 | few | TRBV5-1 | . | CASSLAVGGTPNTGELFF | TGCGCCAGCAGCTTGGCCGTCGGCGGGACTCCGAACACCGGGGAGCTGTTTTTT
TRBJ1-1 | many | TRBV29-1 | . | CSGEIGGYTEAFF | TGCAGCGGGGAGATCGGGGGCTATACTGAAGCTTTCTTT
TRBJ1-1 | . | TRBV18 | . | CASSPTVQGQTLEAFF | TGTGCCAGCTCACCCACCGTACAGGGCCAAACTCTCGAAGCTTTCTTT
TRBJ1-1 | . | TRBV28 | . | CASSYGDLNTEAFF | TGTGCCAGCAGTTATGGGGACCTGAACACTGAAGCTTTCTTT
TRBJ2-2 | . | TRBV5-1 | . | CASSLAGSGNTGELFF | TGCGCCAGCAGCTTGGCAGGGTCCGGGAACACCGGGGAGCTGTTTTTT
TRBJ2-3 | many | TRBV4-3 | . | CASSHRGRFTDTQYF | TGCGCCAGCAGCCACCGGGGGCGGTTCACAGATACGCAGTATTTT
TRBJ1-3 | many | TRBV12-3/TRBV12-4 | . | CASSLRTGNTIYF | TGTGCCAGCAGTTTGCGAACTGGAAACACCATATATTTT
TRBJ1-1 | . | TRBV4-3 | . | CASSQGAVRAAMNTEAFF | TGCGCCAGCAGCCAAGGGGCGGTGAGGGCTGCCATGAACACTGAAGCTTTCTTT
TRBJ2-5 | . | TRBV7-2 | TRBD2 | CASSFPGLAGGETQYF | TGTGCCAGCAGCTTTCCGGGACTAGCGGGGGGAGAGACCCAGTACTTC
TRBJ2-7 | few | TRBV27 | . | CASSPVAVREQYF | TGTGCCAGCAGTCCTGTGGCAGTACGCGAGCAGTACTTC
TRBJ2-4 | . | TRBV28 | TRBD1 | CASSPGTGMGKNIQYF | TGTGCCAGCAGTCCCGGGACAGGGATGGGCAAAAACATTCAGTACTTC
TRBJ1-5 | . | TRBV6-5 | . | CASTGGHNQPQHF | TGTGCCAGCACCGGGGGGCACAATCAGCCCCAGCATTTT
TRBJ1-1 | many | TRBV29-1 | . | CSVDTSTEAFF | TGCAGCGTTGACACAAGCACTGAAGCTTTCTTT
TRBJ2-5 | . | TRBV20-1 | TRBD2 | CSAGDLAGEETQYF | TGCAGTGCTGGAGATCTAGCGGGGGAAGAGACCCAGTACTTC
TRBJ1-2 | few | TRBV2 | . | CASSEPVGDGYTF | TGTGCCAGCAGTGAACCGGTGGGCGATGGCTACACCTTC
TRBJ1-2 | few | TRBV19 | . | CASSITGNSIYGYTF | TGTGCCAGTAGTATAACGGGGAACAGCATCTATGGCTACACCTTC
TRBJ1-5 | few | TRBV24-1 | TRBD1 | CATSDSGQAASQPQHF | TGTGCCACCAGTGACTCCGGACAGGCGGCAAGCCAGCCCCAGCATTTT
TRBJ1-1 | . | TRBV6-6 | . | CASKTPANTEAFF | TGTGCCAGCAAGACTCCCGCGAACACTGAAGCTTTCTTT
TRBJ1-2 | few | TRBV20-1 | . | CRSGGYTF | TGCAGGTCTGGAGGCTACACCTTC
TRBJ1-2 | few | TRBV6-5 | TRBD1 | CASSYQGEGNGYTF | TGTGCCAGCAGTTACCAGGGGGAGGGAAATGGCTACACCTTC
TRBJ2-1 | . | TRBV5-1 | . | CASSFQYLGDEQFF | TGCGCCAGCAGCTTTCAGTACCTGGGGGATGAGCAGTTCTTC
TRBJ1-6 | . | TRBV20-1 | . | CSAASSMSSYNSPLHF | TGCAGTGCTGCCTCGAGCATGAGCTCCTATAATTCACCCCTCCACTTT
TRBJ2-5 | . | TRBV10-3 | . | CAISESQAGETQYF | TGTGCCATCAGTGAATCCCAGGCTGGGGAGACCCAGTACTTC
TRBJ2-5 | . | TRBV20-1 | . | CSARDPRGPQETQYF | TGCAGTGCTAGAGATCCACGGGGCCCACAAGAGACCCAGTACTTC
TRBJ2-6 | few | TRBV9 | . | CASSVGLAAGANVLTF | TGTGCCAGCAGCGTAGGTTTAGCGGCTGGGGCCAACGTCCTGACTTTC
TRBJ1-4 | few | TRBV4-3 | . | CASGRIQGEKLFF | TGCGCCAGCGGCCGGATACAAGGGGAAAAACTGTTTTTT
TRBJ1-1 | many | TRBV7-9 | . | CASSTWTRSTEAFF | TGTGCCAGCAGCACTTGGACCAGATCCACTGAAGCTTTCTTT
TRBJ1-2 | many | TRBV29-1 | . | CSALKGGNYGYTF | TGCAGCGCGTTGAAGGGCGGTAACTATGGCTACACCTTC
TRBJ2-3 | . | TRBV12-3/TRBV12-4 | . | CASSLQGPTDTQYF | TGTGCCAGCAGTTTACAAGGGCCAACAGATACGCAGTATTTT
TRBJ1-6 | . | TRBV5-1 | . | CASSLTPDYNSPLHF | TGCGCCAGCAGCTTGACCCCCGACTATAATTCACCCCTCCACTTT
TRBJ2-7 | few | TRBV3-1 | . | CASRNLGGGEQYF | TGTGCCAGCAGGAACTTAGGAGGAGGGGAGCAGTACTTC
TRBJ2-5 | . | TRBV6-5 | TRBD2 | CASSYRVAGQETQYF | TGTGCCAGCAGTTACAGGGTAGCGGGGCAAGAGACCCAGTACTTC